This is a list of T cell receptor beta chains from one sample in a study of blood T cell repertoires in COVID-19. Assay used: immunoSEQ multiplex PCR; TCRdb lists only in-frame clones, some missing. The sample lists approximately 130,000 clones, approximately 87% occurring once. The sequencing input was peripheral blood. These TCRs come from a man aged 45-65 years with active COVID-19. CDR3s include the opening cysteine and the closing phenylalanine or tryptophan. Fields, in order: V gene, clone size, J gene, D gene, CDR3 protein, CDR3 DNA. The D gene is left open where the match is weak. Not all rows give a size; the values are once, few, many and, for expanded clones, a class.

v_gene: TRBV5-1
abundance: NA
j_gene: TRBJ1-2
d_gene: TRBD1
CDR3aa: CASSLDRGAYYGYTF
CDR3nt: TGCGCCAGCAGCTTGGACAGGGGGGCGTACTATGGCTACACCTTC

v_gene: TRBV6-6
abundance: NA
j_gene: TRBJ2-7
d_gene: TRBD2
CDR3aa: CASAGAPYEQYF
CDR3nt: TGTGCCAGTGCGGGAGCCCCCTACGAGCAGTACTTC

v_gene: TRBV19
abundance: few
j_gene: TRBJ1-1
d_gene: NA
CDR3aa: CASSIDLTNTEAFF
CDR3nt: TGTGCCAGTAGTATAGATCTAACGAACACTGAAGCTTTCTTT

v_gene: TRBV19
abundance: NA
j_gene: TRBJ1-1
d_gene: NA
CDR3aa: CASRGQSNTEAFF
CDR3nt: TGTGCCAGTAGGGGACAATCGAACACTGAAGCTTTCTTT

v_gene: TRBV18
abundance: once
j_gene: TRBJ1-1
d_gene: TRBD1
CDR3aa: CASSPGQGETEAFF
CDR3nt: TGTGCCAGCTCACCCGGACAGGGGGAGACTGAAGCTTTCTTT

v_gene: TRBV19
abundance: NA
j_gene: TRBJ1-4
d_gene: NA
CDR3aa: CASRDSSANEKLFF
CDR3nt: TGTGCCAGTAGAGACAGTTCGGCTAATGAAAAACTGTTTTTT

v_gene: TRBV3-1/TRBV3-2
abundance: NA
j_gene: TRBJ1-2
d_gene: NA
CDR3aa: CASSPNIGGGYTF
CDR3nt: TGTGCCAGCAGCCCGAATATCGGAGGGGGCTACACCTTC

v_gene: TRBV3-1/TRBV3-2
abundance: NA
j_gene: TRBJ2-7
d_gene: NA
CDR3aa: CASSQDPGKTSEQYF
CDR3nt: TGTGCCAGCAGCCAAGATCCAGGGAAGACCTCCGAGCAGTACTTC

v_gene: TRBV12-3/TRBV12-4
abundance: NA
j_gene: TRBJ2-7
d_gene: TRBD1
CDR3aa: CASSSGQGRQYF
CDR3nt: TGTGCCAGCAGCTCGGGACAGGGAAGGCAGTACTTC

v_gene: TRBV5-1
abundance: NA
j_gene: TRBJ1-1
d_gene: TRBD1
CDR3aa: CASNEGGRGTEAFF
CDR3nt: TGCGCCAGCAACGAAGGGGGCCGGGGCACTGAAGCTTTCTTT

v_gene: TRBV5-4
abundance: NA
j_gene: TRBJ2-3
d_gene: NA
CDR3aa: CASSKDANTQYF
CDR3nt: TGTGCCAGCAGCAAAGATGCGAATACGCAGTATTTT

v_gene: TRBV6-5
abundance: NA
j_gene: TRBJ1-2
d_gene: NA
CDR3aa: CASRNGGIYGYTF
CDR3nt: TGTGCCAGCAGGAATGGGGGGATCTATGGCTACACCTTC

v_gene: TRBV24-1
abundance: NA
j_gene: TRBJ2-2
d_gene: TRBD1
CDR3aa: CATSSTGERAGELFF
CDR3nt: TGTGCCACCTCCAGCACAGGGGAACGGGCCGGGGAGCTGTTTTTT

v_gene: TRBV27
abundance: NA
j_gene: TRBJ1-1
d_gene: NA
CDR3aa: CASSLLRVGNTEAFF
CDR3nt: TGTGCCAGCAGTCTCCTCAGGGTAGGGAACACTGAAGCTTTCTTT

v_gene: TRBV7-7
abundance: NA
j_gene: TRBJ1-4
d_gene: TRBD1
CDR3aa: CASSAGTGRNEKLFF
CDR3nt: TGTGCTAGCAGTGCCGGGACAGGGAGAAATGAAAAACTGTTTTTT

v_gene: TRBV5-6
abundance: NA
j_gene: TRBJ2-2
d_gene: NA
CDR3aa: CASYTGILPATGELFF
CDR3nt: TGTGCCAGCTATACAGGGATCCTGCCGGCCACCGGGGAGCTGTTTTTT

v_gene: TRBV4-2
abundance: NA
j_gene: TRBJ2-3
d_gene: TRBD2
CDR3aa: CASSQPSLAGGQGDTQYF
CDR3nt: TGTGCCAGCAGCCAACCCTCACTAGCGGGGGGGCAAGGAGATACGCAGTATTTT

v_gene: TRBV6-4
abundance: NA
j_gene: TRBJ2-2
d_gene: NA
CDR3aa: CASSSDLNTGELFF
CDR3nt: TGTGCCAGCAGTTCGGACTTGAACACCGGGGAGCTGTTTTTT

v_gene: TRBV2
abundance: NA
j_gene: TRBJ2-7
d_gene: TRBD2
CDR3aa: CASRASGGYEQYF
CDR3nt: TGTGCCAGCAGGGCCTCGGGGGGCTACGAGCAGTACTTC

v_gene: TRBV29-1
abundance: NA
j_gene: TRBJ2-5
d_gene: NA
CDR3aa: CSVERETQYF
CDR3nt: TGCAGCGTTGAACGGGAGACCCAGTACTTC

v_gene: TRBV15
abundance: once
j_gene: TRBJ2-7
d_gene: NA
CDR3aa: CATSRARDNYEQYF
CDR3nt: TGTGCCACCAGCAGAGCCCGGGACAACTACGAGCAGTACTTC

v_gene: TRBV11-2
abundance: NA
j_gene: TRBJ2-7
d_gene: TRBD2
CDR3aa: CASSLKIAGGHEQYF
CDR3nt: TGTGCCAGCAGCTTGAAAATAGCGGGGGGGCACGAGCAGTACTTC

v_gene: TRBV5-6
abundance: few
j_gene: TRBJ2-3
d_gene: NA
CDR3aa: CASSPSPTATDTQYF
CDR3nt: TGTGCCAGCAGCCCCAGCCCGACAGCAACAGATACGCAGTATTTT

v_gene: TRBV9
abundance: NA
j_gene: TRBJ2-4
d_gene: TRBD2
CDR3aa: CASSVGTSVARTIQYF
CDR3nt: TGTGCCAGCAGCGTAGGGACTAGCGTGGCTCGGACCATTCAGTACTTC

v_gene: TRBV9
abundance: NA
j_gene: TRBJ2-3
d_gene: NA
CDR3aa: CASSDSGLAGDTQYF
CDR3nt: TGTGCCAGCAGCGACTCGGGTCTTGCTGGGGATACGCAGTATTTT

v_gene: TRBV19
abundance: NA
j_gene: TRBJ2-5
d_gene: TRBD1
CDR3aa: CASKPGQGVGETQYF
CDR3nt: TGTGCCAGTAAACCGGGACAGGGGGTTGGAGAGACCCAGTACTTC

v_gene: TRBV5-6
abundance: NA
j_gene: TRBJ2-5
d_gene: TRBD1
CDR3aa: CASSPWDRVQETQYF
CDR3nt: TGTGCCAGCAGCCCTTGGGACAGGGTCCAGGAGACCCAGTACTTC

v_gene: TRBV18
abundance: NA
j_gene: TRBJ2-7
d_gene: NA
CDR3aa: CASSPHEAYEQYF
CDR3nt: TGTGCCAGCTCACCACATGAGGCCTACGAGCAGTACTTC

v_gene: TRBV5-6
abundance: NA
j_gene: TRBJ1-5
d_gene: NA
CDR3aa: CASSPRSGQPQHF
CDR3nt: TGTGCCAGCAGCCCAAGATCAGGGCAGCCCCAGCATTTT

v_gene: TRBV5-5
abundance: NA
j_gene: TRBJ2-3
d_gene: NA
CDR3aa: CASNIGTSTDTQYF
CDR3nt: TGTGCCAGCAACATAGGGACTTCCACAGATACGCAGTATTTT

v_gene: TRBV7-7
abundance: NA
j_gene: TRBJ1-5
d_gene: NA
CDR3aa: CASSFPGGEEVAQPQHF
CDR3nt: TGTGCCAGCAGCTTCCCGGGGGGGGAGGAGGTAGCTCAGCCCCAGCATTTT

v_gene: TRBV4-3
abundance: NA
j_gene: TRBJ2-3
d_gene: NA
CDR3aa: CASSQDLAKGGDTQYF
CDR3nt: TGCGCCAGCAGCCAAGATTTGGCTAAGGGCGGGGATACGCAGTATTTT